This TCR beta chain stems from a study of T cell changes during pregnancy in multiple sclerosis. Only in-frame clones appear in the TCRdb table, and some are missing; sequencing was by immunoSEQ multiplex PCR. This sample has about 28,000 clones, with roughly 91% found just once. V lost 8 bases, J lost 4 bases, and 9 bases lay in between. The length of the CDR3 is 13 residues. Germline V lookup: CDR1 SEHNR, CDR2 FQNEAQ (reference sequence). The material sequenced was CD4+ T cells from peripheral blood mononuclear cells, taken after pregnancy. The clonotype comes from a female donor with multiple sclerosis, enrolled in a pregnancy study. The chain combines TRBV7-9 with TRBJ2-6; no clear D gene. Here the CDR3 reads CASHQKGANVLTF. Here the CDR3 DNA reads TGTGCCAGCCATCAAAAAGGGGCCAACGTCCTGACTTTC.